One sample yielded the 26 T cell receptor beta chains listed below, sequenced in a study of spatial heterogeneity in lung cancer. Their antigen targets remain unknown. Study findings and constraints: How many expanded intratumoral alpha and beta TCRs were present tracked the tumor mutation count, which was a count of nonsynonymous mutations.

Noted time point: sample taken at primary tumor resection. One entry per CDR3 protein, called by TCRdb with MiXCR from the 5' RACE reads. The data contain around 15,000 distinct CDR3 sequences, under 7.5% of them seen just once; the ten biggest clones take up around 10%. Material: lung tumor tissue, obtained at surgery. These receptors were collected from a male donor with early-stage non-small cell lung cancer.

The chain uses TRBV20-1 and TRBJ2-3, with 11 bases aligning to TRBD2. Trimming cost V 6 bases and J 5 bases; bases outside gene matches: 10. Germline-derived CDR1 and CDR2 are DFQATT and SNEGSKA (reference sequence). The CDR3 is 15 residues long. The CDR3 nucleotides read TGCAGTGCATCCACACTAGCGGGGGATGGAGATACGCAGTATTTT. Protein sequence: CSASTLAGDGDTQYF.

The chain recombines TRBV4-1 with TRBJ1-2; D not resolved. The CDR3 runs to 14 residues. Germline values: CDR1 MGHRA, CDR2 YSYEKL. V lost 0 bases and J lost 4, with 9 bases in between. CDR3 bases: TGCGCCAGCAGCCAAGACGGGTCGTTCTATGGCTACACCTTC. It encodes CASSQDGSFYGYTF.

Ten or more counts support this clonotype. This rearrangement joins TRBV20-1 to TRBJ2-1, with 9 bases matching TRBD2. With 5 bases clipped from V and 4 bases from J, the junction kept 9 bases outside the gene matches. This CDR3 contains 15 residues. The germline V gene encodes CDR1 DFQATT and CDR2 SNEGSKA (reference sequence). In nucleotides, the CDR3 is TGCAGTGCTTCCTCCGGGACTAGCAATTACAATGAGCAGTTCTTC. Its translation: CSASSGTSNYNEQFF.

This sequence joins TRBV6-6 and TRBJ2-1; 8 bases are shared with TRBD2. The CDR3 is 15 residues long. In germline, CDR1 is MNHNY, CDR2 SVGAGI (reference sequence). V lost 0 bases to trimming and J lost 6 bases; unmatched junction nucleotides: 4. The CDR3 bases are TGTGCCAGCAGTTACTCGGCGGGAGGTCTCAATGAGCAGTTCTTC. It specifies CASSYSAGGLNEQFF.

The CDR3 DNA follows: TGCAGCGTTGAAAAGACAGGGATAGACAATGAGCAGTTCTTC. This translates into CSVEKTGIDNEQFF. V usage is TRBV29-1 and J usage is TRBJ2-1, with 7 nucleotides matching TRBD1. Germline CDR1 SQVTM, CDR2 ANQGSEA. CDR3 length: 14 residues. Losses at the gene ends were 2 bases for V and 5 bases for J; bases not matched to a gene: 6.

This clonotype was seen at least ten times. The rearrangement joins TRBV18 to TRBJ2-1; D is possibly TRBD1 (5 bases). Germline assignment: CDR1 KGHSH and CDR2 LQKENI. The CDR3 spans 14 residues. V was pared by 2 bases and J by 6 bases, with 11 bases between. CDR3 region: CASSPGAATNEQFF. The DNA for the CDR3 is TGTGCCAGCTCACCAGGGGCAGCTACCAATGAGCAGTTCTTC.

Ten or more counts support this clonotype. The gene calls are TRBV6-6 and TRBJ1-5; D not resolved. This CDR3 contains 13 residues. V was cut by 7 bases and J by 7 bases, with 14 bases left in between. The germline gives CDR1 MNHNY, CDR2 SVGAGI (reference sequence). CDR3 DNA: TGTGCCAGCACGGTGGCGCCGGCCCAGCCCCAGCATTTT. Its protein product is CASTVAPAQPQHF.

This clonotype was counted many times. This chain connects TRBV7-6 to TRBJ2-2; TRBD2 aligns across 14 bases. Germline CDR1 is SGHVS and CDR2 is FNYEAQ. The CDR3 length is 16 residues. The trim removed 5 bases at V and 5 bases at J, leaving 4 bases unmatched. In DNA form, the CDR3 reads TGTGCCAGCAGCCGACTAGCGGGGGGGATTACCGGGGAGCTGTTTTTT. This sequence encodes CASSRLAGGITGELFF. The full variable domain, rest sourced from reference TRBV7-6 and TRBJ2-2, is GAGVSQSPRYKVTKRGQDVALRCDPISGHVSLYWYRQALGQGPEFLTYFNYEAQQDKSGLPNDRFSAERPEGSISTLTIQRTEQRDSAMYRCASSRLAGGITGELFFGEGSRLTVL.

The table lists this clonotype with many counts. The CDR3 loop is CASSLGRGDHNEQFF. The DNA of the CDR3 is TGTGCCAGCAGCTTAGGACGTGGGGACCACAATGAGCAGTTCTTC. The rearrangement uses TRBV11-2 and TRBJ2-1; the D gene could be TRBD1 or TRBD2 (5 bases each). V was shortened by 1 base and J by 5 bases, with 12 bases between the two germline ends. The CDR3 runs to 15 residues. Germline V gives CDR1 SGHAT, CDR2 FQNNGV.

By frequency in the sample, this clonotype is medium-sized (0.01 to 0.1%). The chain recombines TRBV7-2 with TRBJ2-1, with a weak D call TRBD1 (5 bases). The V and J ends lost 0 bases and 9 bases respectively, with 15 bases between them. The V gene's germline CDR1 is SGHTA and CDR2 FQGNSA. There are 15 residues in the CDR3. DNA for the CDR3: TGTGCCAGCAGCTTAGCGGGTAGGGGCCCAAGTGAGCAGTTCTTC. Translated, it gives CASSLAGRGPSEQFF.

The gene calls are TRBV29-1 and TRBJ1-2; a weak D match, TRBD1 (5 bases). The CDR3 extends over 11 amino acids. Germline CDR1 reads SQVTM; CDR2 reads ANQGSEA. The CDR3 sequence: CTVQGLGGYTF. CDR3 coding DNA: TGCACAGTTCAGGGTCTAGGTGGCTACACCTTC.

This clonotype came up many times. The chain couples TRBV7-2 to TRBJ2-3; D is ambiguous. The CDR3 sequence is 12 residues long. Germline-derived CDR1 and CDR2 are SGHTA and FQGNSA. V was pared by 4 bases and J by 3 bases, with 5 bases between. CDR3: CASSSLTDTQYF. The CDR3 nucleotides read TGTGCCAGCAGCTCCTTAACAGATACGCAGTATTTT.

In this sample, this clonotype turned up a few times. J is TRBJ1-2 and V is TRBV5-4; a weak D match, TRBD1 (6 bases). CDR1 is SGHNT and CDR2 is YYREEE in the germline V gene (reference sequence). Trimming took 4 bases from V and 8 from J, leaving 18 bases between them. CDR3 length equals 14 residues. The CDR3: CASSPGQGMGGYTF. Written as DNA, the CDR3 is TGTGCCAGCAGCCCCGGTCAGGGGATGGGAGGCTACACCTTC.

In its sample, this clonotype was seen many times. The chain joins TRBV12-3 or TRBV12-4 to TRBJ1-5; no clear D gene. This CDR3 comprises 14 residues. V was cut by 3 bases and J by 6 bases, with 12 bases left in between. Here the CDR3 DNA reads TGTGCCAGCAGTTTGGAGTCTCCGGGTCAGCCCCAGCATTTT. The encoded protein is CASSLESPGQPQHF.

The sample holds many counts of this clonotype. This sequence joins TRBV24-1 and TRBJ2-3; 9 bases are a match to TRBD2. The CDR3 totals 17 residues. CDR1 is KGHDR and CDR2 is SFDVKD in the germline V gene. V was clipped by 4 bases and J by 0 bases; unmatched bases: 7. The CDR3 reads CATSDSGLADSTDTQYF. DNA of the CDR3: TGTGCCACCAGTGACTCGGGACTAGCTGACAGCACAGATACGCAGTATTTT.

This clonotype has just a few counts. CDR3 residues: CSAEGQGLEQYF. In nucleotides, the CDR3 is TGCAGCGCCGAGGGGCAGGGGCTCGAGCAGTACTTC. The V and J genes are TRBV29-1 and TRBJ2-7, with D perhaps matching TRBD1 (6 bases). V was shortened by 7 bases and J by 6 bases, with 16 bases between the two germline ends. The CDR3 consists of 12 residues. The V gene's germline CDR1 is SQVTM and CDR2 ANQGSEA.

The J gene is TRBJ2-2, the V gene TRBV21-1. TRBV21-1 is marked as a pseudogene. This CDR3 contains 15 residues. CDR3 residues: CASSESEVNTGELFF. The CDR3 coding sequence is TGTGCCAGCAGCGAATCGGAAGTGAACACCGGGGAGCTGTTTTTT.

This clonotype was detected many times. J is TRBJ2-5 and V is TRBV6-6; D gene unclear. CDR3 length: 13 residues. Germline values: CDR1 MNHNY, CDR2 SVGAGI (reference sequence). V gave up 0 bases and J gave up 4 bases, with 6 bases separating them. The CDR3 reads CASSYSNTETQYF. The CDR3 DNA follows: TGTGCCAGCAGTTACTCGAATACAGAGACCCAGTACTTC.

This clonotype was seen a few times. The V and J genes are TRBV27 and TRBJ2-5; D may correspond to TRBD1 or TRBD2 (5 bases each). This CDR3 comprises 16 residues. Trimming removed 2 bases from V and 5 bases from J, with 18 bases in between. From germline, CDR1 is MNHEY and CDR2 SMNVEV (reference sequence). The DNA for the CDR3 is TGTGCCAGCAGTTTACGGCCGGGACCGTGGGGGGAGACCCAGTACTTC. Encoded protein: CASSLRPGPWGETQYF.

This clonotype has more than one count but fewer than ten. The chain is built from TRBV9 and TRBJ2-1, with D hard to call. Trimming pared 1 base from V and 7 bases from J, leaving 6 bases between. The CDR3 is 12 amino acids. Looked up from germline, CDR1 is SGDLS and CDR2 is YYNGEE. CDR3 coding DNA: TGTGCCAGCAGCGTAAGAGAAAATGAGCAGTTCTTC. It codes for CASSVRENEQFF. The full variable domain, completed using reference TRBV9 and TRBJ2-1, is DSGVTQTPKHLITATGQRVTLRCSPRSGDLSVYWYQQSLDQGLQFLIQYYNGEERAKGNILERFSAQQFPDLHSELNLSSLELGDSALYFCASSVRENEQFFGPGTRLTVL.

At least ten counts were recorded for this clonotype. The rearrangement joins TRBV3-1 to TRBJ2-1, with D possibly being TRBD1 or TRBD2 (5 bases each). CDR1 LGHDT and CDR2 YNNKEL come from the germline V gene (reference sequence). Between the trimmed V and J ends, which lost 0 bases and 7 bases, there was a span of 10 bases. The CDR3 runs 14 residues. The CDR3 coding sequence is TGTGCCAGCAGCCAAGAACCTGGGGGTAATGAGCAGTTCTTC. Protein product: CASSQEPGGNEQFF.

This clonotype is medium-sized by share. V and J are TRBV2 and TRBJ1-6; D is unclear. The V gene's germline CDR1 is SNHLY and CDR2 FYNNEI. This CDR3 region has 13 residues. V was trimmed by 8 bases and J by 9 bases, leaving 14 bases between them. The CDR3 sequence: CASLDDFLSPLHF. DNA for the CDR3: TGTGCCAGCCTGGACGATTTCCTTTCACCCCTCCACTTT.

Many counts were recorded for this clonotype. The chain is built from TRBV7-9 and TRBJ1-2; D not certain. This CDR3 spans 15 amino acids. CDR1 and CDR2 (germline): SEHNR, FQNEAQ (reference sequence). The V end was cut by 3 bases, the J end by 8 bases, with 19 bases between. The CDR3 nucleotides are TGTGCCAGCAGCTTCGAGGCGGAGGCGCTGGGCGGCTACACCTTC. It specifies CASSFEAEALGGYTF. The full variable domain, in which reference TRBV7-9 and TRBJ1-2 provide the parts outside the CDR3, is DTGVSQNPRHKITKRGQNVTFRCDPISEHNRLYWYRQTLGQGPEFLTYFQNEAQLEKSRLLSDRFSAERPKGSFSTLEIQRTEQGDSAMYLCASSFEAEALGGYTFGSGTRLTVV.

This clonotype has more than one count but fewer than ten. The V gene is TRBV2, the J gene TRBJ2-2; no reliable D call. Germline CDR1 reads SNHLY; CDR2 reads FYNNEI. The CDR3 length is 13 residues. V was clipped by 6 bases and J by 5 bases, with 10 bases between them. The CDR3 here is CASRPTGTGELFF. The CDR3 region has the DNA TGTGCCAGCAGACCGACTGGAACCGGGGAGCTGTTTTTT.

Here the CDR3 reads CSVEDRAKNIQYF. CDR3 DNA: TGCAGCGTTGAAGACAGGGCCAAAAACATTCAGTACTTC. J is TRBJ2-4 and V is TRBV29-1; D ambiguous. Trimming took off 0 bases at V and 1 base at J, with 4 bases between the two ends. This CDR3 comprises 13 residues. CDR1 and CDR2 (germline): SQVTM, ANQGSEA.

This clonotype is labeled as medium-sized (0.01 to 0.1%). V usage is TRBV20-1 and J usage is TRBJ1-5; D not certain. Per the germline V gene, CDR1 is DFQATT and CDR2 is SNEGSKA (reference sequence). This CDR3 is built from 17 residues. The germline V and J ends were trimmed by 7 bases and 0 bases, with 22 bases remaining between them. CDR3 in DNA: TGCAGTGTGCAAACAAATCCAGATTTTTATAGCAATCAGCCCCAGCATTTT. It encodes CSVQTNPDFYSNQPQHF.